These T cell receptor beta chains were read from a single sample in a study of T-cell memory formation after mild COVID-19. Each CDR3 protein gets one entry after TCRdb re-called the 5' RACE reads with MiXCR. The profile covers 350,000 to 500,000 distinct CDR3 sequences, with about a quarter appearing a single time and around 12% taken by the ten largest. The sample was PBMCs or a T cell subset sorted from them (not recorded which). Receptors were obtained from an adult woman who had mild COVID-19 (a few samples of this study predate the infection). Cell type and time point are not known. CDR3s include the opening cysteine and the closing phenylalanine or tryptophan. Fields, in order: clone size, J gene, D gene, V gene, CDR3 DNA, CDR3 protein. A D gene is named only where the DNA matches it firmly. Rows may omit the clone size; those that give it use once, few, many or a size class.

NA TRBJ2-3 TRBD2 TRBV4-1 TGCGCCAGCAGCCAAAGCGGGGGGGCGACCGCAGATACGCAGTATTTT CASSQSGGATADTQYF
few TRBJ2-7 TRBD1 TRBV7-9 TGTGCCAGCAGCTCGGACAGGGCCCACGAGCAGTACTTC CASSSDRAHEQYF
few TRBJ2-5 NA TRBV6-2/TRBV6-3 TGTGCCAGCAGCGAAATCGGGACCCCCAGCCAGTACTTC CASSEIGTPSQYF
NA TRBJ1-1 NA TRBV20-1 TGCAGTGCTTATACAGGGTCCACTGAAGCTTTCTTT CSAYTGSTEAFF
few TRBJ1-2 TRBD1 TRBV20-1 TGCAGTGCTAGAGATAGGACAGGGGCGGCCGGCTACACCTTC CSARDRTGAAGYTF
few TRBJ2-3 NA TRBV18 TGTGCCAGCTCACCACATTCCAAAACAGATACGCAGTATTTT CASSPHSKTDTQYF
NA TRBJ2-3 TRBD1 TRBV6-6 TGTGCCAGCAGCCGCATACAACAGGGGTCGGATACGCAGTATTTT CASSRIQQGSDTQYF
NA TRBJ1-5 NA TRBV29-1 TGCAGCGCCGTGGGACAAAGCAATCAGCCCCAGCATTTT CSAVGQSNQPQHF
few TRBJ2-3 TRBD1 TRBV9 TGTGCCAGCAGCCAATCGTCTGGGACAGGGGTAGATACGCAGTATTTT CASSQSSGTGVDTQYF
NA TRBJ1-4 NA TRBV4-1 TGCGCCAGCAGCCAAGTACCGGGTACTAATGAAAAACTGTTTTTT CASSQVPGTNEKLFF
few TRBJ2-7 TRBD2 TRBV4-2 TGTGCCAGCAGCCAGCTGGGACTAGCGGGATTCGAGCAGTACTTC CASSQLGLAGFEQYF
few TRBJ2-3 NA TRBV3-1 TGTGCCAGCAGCCAAGGCGAGGGCGGCACGCAGTATTTT CASSQGEGGTQYF
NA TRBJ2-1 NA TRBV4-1 TGCGCCAGCAGCCAAACAGGGATCTCCTACAATGAGCAGTTCTTC CASSQTGISYNEQFF
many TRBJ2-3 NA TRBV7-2 TGTGCCAGCAGCACCTTTAGCGAAGAGACGCAGTATTTT CASSTFSEETQYF
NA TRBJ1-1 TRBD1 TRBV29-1 TGCAGCGACCGAGACAGGGTGAACACTGAAGCTTTCTTT CSDRDRVNTEAFF
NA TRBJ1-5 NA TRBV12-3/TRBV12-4 TGTGCCAGCAGCCGGACGGGCCTGGGGCAGCCCCAGCATTTT CASSRTGLGQPQHF
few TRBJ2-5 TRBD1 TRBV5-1 TGCGCCAGCAGCTCAGGGACAGGGGGCCCCCAAGAGACCCAGTACTTC CASSSGTGGPQETQYF
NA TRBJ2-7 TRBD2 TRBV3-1 TGTGCCAGCAGCCAGGCTAGCGGTAGCTCCTACGAGCAGTACTTC CASSQASGSSYEQYF
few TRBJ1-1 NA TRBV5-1 TGCGCCAGCAGCCCTTATACGAACACTGAAGCTTTCTTT CASSPYTNTEAFF
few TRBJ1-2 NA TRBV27 TGTGCCAGCAGTCGATCCGGGACTCTATATGGCTACACCTTC CASSRSGTLYGYTF
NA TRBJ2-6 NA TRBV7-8 TGTGCCAGCAGCTTAGGCGTCAGGGGGGCTGGGGCCAACGTCCTGACTTTC CASSLGVRGAGANVLTF
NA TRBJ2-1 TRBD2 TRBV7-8 TGTGCCAGCAGCTTAATCCCGGGGGGAGCGGGGTCTGACTACAATGAGCAGTTCTTC CASSLIPGGAGSDYNEQFF
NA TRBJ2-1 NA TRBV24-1 TGTGCCACCAGTGATTTTTGGGGGCAAGAGCAGTTCTTC CATSDFWGQEQFF
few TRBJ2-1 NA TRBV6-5 TGTGCCAGCAGCCTGGACGCCGCAGGATACAATGAGCAGTTCTTC CASSLDAAGYNEQFF
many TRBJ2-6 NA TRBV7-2 TGTGCCAGCAGCTTGGGACCCTCTGGGGCCAACGTCCTGACTTTC CASSLGPSGANVLTF
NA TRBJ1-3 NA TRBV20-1 TGCAGTGCTAGAGATGCCAGGACCAACTCTGGAAACACCATATATTTT CSARDARTNSGNTIYF
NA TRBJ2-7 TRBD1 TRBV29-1 TGCAGCGCGGCGACAGGGGCCTACGAGCAGTACTTC CSAATGAYEQYF
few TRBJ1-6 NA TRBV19 TGTGCCAGTAGTAACCTATCAGGGCCACCCCTCCACTTT CASSNLSGPPLHF
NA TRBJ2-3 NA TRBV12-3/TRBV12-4 TGTGCCAGCAGTTGGACAGCTAAGGGAGCAGATACGCAGTATTTT CASSWTAKGADTQYF
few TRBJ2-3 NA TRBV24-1 TGTGCCACCAGTGTTGGTACAGATACGCAGTATTTT CATSVGTDTQYF
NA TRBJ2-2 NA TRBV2 TGTGCCAGCAGTGAAAGGAGAGGCACCGGGGAGCTGTTTTTT CASSERRGTGELFF
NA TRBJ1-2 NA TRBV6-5 TGTGCCAGCAGTTACGAGGGAGGGGTCGGCTATGGCTACACCTTC CASSYEGGVGYGYTF
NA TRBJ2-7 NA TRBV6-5 TGTGCCAGCAGTTACGAAGGGGCGGGCAGGGGGGCCTACGAGCAGTACTTC CASSYEGAGRGAYEQYF
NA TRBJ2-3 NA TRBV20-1 TGCAGTGCTAGAGATGGGGCAGGGGGCACAGATACGCAGTATTTT CSARDGAGGTDTQYF
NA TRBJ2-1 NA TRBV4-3 TGCGCCAGCAGCCAAGAGCCGAGGAACTCCTACAATGAGCAGTTCTTC CASSQEPRNSYNEQFF
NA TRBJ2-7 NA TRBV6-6 TGTGCCAGCAGTTACGGCGGGAAAGCAATCGAGCAGTACTTC CASSYGGKAIEQYF
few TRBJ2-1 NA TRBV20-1 TGCAGTGCTAGAGAATTCGGCTCACCGGGAAGCGAGCAGTTCTTC CSAREFGSPGSEQFF
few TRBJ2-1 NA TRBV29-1 TGCAGCGTTGAATCTCCAGGGCCAACCCAGTATGAGCAGTTCTTC CSVESPGPTQYEQFF
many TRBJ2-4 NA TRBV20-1 TGCAGTGCCAACCCTGGGCTAGCCAAAAACATTCAGTACTTC CSANPGLAKNIQYF
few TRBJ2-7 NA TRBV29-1 TGCAGCGTTACCACTAGTGTCGACTACGAGCAGTACTTC CSVTTSVDYEQYF
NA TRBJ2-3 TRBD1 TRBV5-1 TGCGCCAGCAGCAGAAGGACAGGGAGAGACACAGATACGCAGTATTTT CASSRRTGRDTDTQYF
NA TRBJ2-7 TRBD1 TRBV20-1 TGCAGTGCTGTACCGGACAGGGGGAGCTCCTACGAGCAGTACTTC CSAVPDRGSSYEQYF
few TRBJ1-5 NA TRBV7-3 TGTGCCAGCAGCATCCGAGGGGATCAGCCCCAGCATTTT CASSIRGDQPQHF
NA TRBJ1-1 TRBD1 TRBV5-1 TGCGCCAGCCGGGGACAGGGGGCCTGGAGCGCTGAAGCTTTCTTT CASRGQGAWSAEAFF
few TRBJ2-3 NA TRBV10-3 TGTGCCATCAGTGAGGCGGGACAGACCACAGATACGCAGTATTTT CAISEAGQTTDTQYF
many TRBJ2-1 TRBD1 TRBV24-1 TGTGCCACCAGTGATAAGACGAACAGGGGGCAGAGCTCCTACAATGAGCAGTTCTTC CATSDKTNRGQSSYNEQFF
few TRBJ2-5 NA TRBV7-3 TGTGCCAGCAGCTTAAGTAGCGGTACTCAAGAGACCCAGTACTTC CASSLSSGTQETQYF
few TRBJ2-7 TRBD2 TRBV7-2 TGTGCCAGCAGCGACCAAAGCGGGGGCTCCTACGAGCAGTACTTC CASSDQSGGSYEQYF
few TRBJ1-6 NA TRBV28 TGTGCCAGCACCATAGGACTGGGGGAAACGAGTAATTCACCCCTCCACTTT CASTIGLGETSNSPLHF
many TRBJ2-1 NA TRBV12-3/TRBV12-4 TGTGCCTCCACCTCGTTGGATAATGAGCAGTTCTTC CASTSLDNEQFF
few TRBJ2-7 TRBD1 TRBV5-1 TGCGCCAGCAGCGGAGGGACAGGGGACGACGAGCAGTACTTC CASSGGTGDDEQYF
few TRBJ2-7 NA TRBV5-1 TGCGCCAGCAGCTTGGTTGGGGGGGCCGAGCAGTACTTC CASSLVGGAEQYF
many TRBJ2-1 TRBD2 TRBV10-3 TGTGCCATCAGTGCGCTAGCGGGAGTGGGCAATGAGCAGTTCTTC CAISALAGVGNEQFF
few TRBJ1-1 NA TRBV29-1 TGCAGCGTTGAGTTGAACACTGAAGCTTTCTTT CSVELNTEAFF
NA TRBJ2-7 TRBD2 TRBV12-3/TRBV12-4 TGTGCCAGCAGTCCAAGGCGGGAGAACTCCTACGAGCAGTACTTC CASSPRRENSYEQYF
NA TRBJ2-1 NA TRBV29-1 TGCAGCGTTGAACAGTCTGGAGGGGGGTACAATGAGCAGTTCTTC CSVEQSGGGYNEQFF
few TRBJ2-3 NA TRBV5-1 TGCGCCAGCACTGGGGACAACACAGATACGCAGTATTTT CASTGDNTDTQYF
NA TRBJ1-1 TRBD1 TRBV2 TGTGCCAGCAGTGTCCGTTGGACAGGGGATGAAGCTTTCTTT CASSVRWTGDEAFF
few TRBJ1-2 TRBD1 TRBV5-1 TGCGCCAGCAGCTTGGATGGACAGGGAGCTGGCTACACCTTC CASSLDGQGAGYTF
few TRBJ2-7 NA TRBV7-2 TGTGCCAGCAGCTTGATACTCGGCGGGAAGGGCGAGCAGTACTTC CASSLILGGKGEQYF